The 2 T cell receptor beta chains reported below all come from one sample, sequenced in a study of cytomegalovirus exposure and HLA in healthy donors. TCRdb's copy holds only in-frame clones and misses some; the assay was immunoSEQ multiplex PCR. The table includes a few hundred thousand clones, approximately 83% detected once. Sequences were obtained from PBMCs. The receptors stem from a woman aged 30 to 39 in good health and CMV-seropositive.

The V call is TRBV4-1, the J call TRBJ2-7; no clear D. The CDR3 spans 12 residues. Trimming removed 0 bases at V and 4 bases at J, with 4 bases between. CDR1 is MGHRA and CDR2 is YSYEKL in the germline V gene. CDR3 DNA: TGCGCCAGCAGCCAAGATGCGTACGAGCAGTACTTC. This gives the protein CASSQDAYEQYF.

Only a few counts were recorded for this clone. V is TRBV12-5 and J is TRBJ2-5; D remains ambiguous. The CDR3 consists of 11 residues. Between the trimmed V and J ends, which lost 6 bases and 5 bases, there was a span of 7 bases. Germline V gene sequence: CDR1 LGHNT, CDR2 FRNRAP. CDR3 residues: CASGVGETQYF. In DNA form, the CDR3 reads TGTGCTAGTGGAGTCGGGGAGACCCAGTACTTC. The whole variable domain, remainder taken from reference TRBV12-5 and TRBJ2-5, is DARVTQTPRHKVTEMGQEVTMRCQPILGHNTVFWYRQTMMQGLELLAYFRNRAPLDDSGMPKDRFSAEMPDATLATLKIQPSEPRDSAVYFCASGVGETQYFGPGTRLLVL.